The sequence of this TCR beta chain was determined in a study of CD8+ T cells in alopecia areata. Trimming stripped 3 bases from V and 4 bases from J, with 9 bases between. CDR3 length equals 13 residues. Germline-derived CDR1 and CDR2 are KGHSH and LQKENI. In this sample, this clone turned up a few times. The sample has other DNA sequences that encode this CDR3 too. Once RNA had been extracted, it was reverse transcribed into cDNA to act as the sequencing template. Profiling relied on immunoSEQ multiplex PCR, and the TCRdb table lists in-frame clones only, not all of them. Found here are roughly 170,000 clones, 50% to 75% of them singletons; the top ten hold about 14%.

The sequenced sample was CD4+ T cells sorted from blood, obtained at week 0. The chain links TRBV18 to TRBJ2-5; D call uncertain. The source is a human donor with alopecia areata. The CDR3 protein is CASSPFGSETQYF. CDR3 bases: TGTGCCAGCTCACCTTTTGGATCAGAGACCCAGTACTTC.